This TCR beta chain is from a study of T cells in Graves' hyperthyroidism and ophthalmopathy. Study observations and caveats: Most thyroid clonotypes expanded above 0.001 were also detected in blood. The model forecast ophthalmopathy, anticipating it by a median around 6.5 months before onset.

Germline CDR1 is SGHRS and CDR2 is YFSETQ. The CDR3 spans 13 residues. V was cut by 3 bases and J by 3 bases, with 9 bases left in between. The CDR3 regions of TCR beta were amplified from RNA transcripts. Primed by the HTBI set, a first-round RT-PCR was run on the TCR CDR3. MiXCR, run by TCRdb on the multiplex PCR reads, gives a single entry per CDR3 protein. The sample comprises under 300,000 distinct CDR3 sequences, around 22% of which are singletons, and about 60% rests with the top ten. On this clonotype itself: Its antigen is not identified.

Disease lasting under 3 months, a NOSPECS grade of at least 4, and a Clinical Activity Score of at least 3 were features of the ophthalmopathy patients. Used for diagnoses were clinical symptoms, serum thyroxine and TRAb, thyroid ultrasound and orbital computed tomography. Sequenced input: blood. The chain uses TRBV5-1 and TRBJ2-5; D is ambiguous. The origin of this receptor is a man aged 25 to 40 with Graves' ophthalmopathy. CDR3 sequence reads: CASSSQTEETQYF. For the CDR3, the DNA is TGCGCCAGCAGCTCTCAGACTGAAGAGACCCAGTACTTC.